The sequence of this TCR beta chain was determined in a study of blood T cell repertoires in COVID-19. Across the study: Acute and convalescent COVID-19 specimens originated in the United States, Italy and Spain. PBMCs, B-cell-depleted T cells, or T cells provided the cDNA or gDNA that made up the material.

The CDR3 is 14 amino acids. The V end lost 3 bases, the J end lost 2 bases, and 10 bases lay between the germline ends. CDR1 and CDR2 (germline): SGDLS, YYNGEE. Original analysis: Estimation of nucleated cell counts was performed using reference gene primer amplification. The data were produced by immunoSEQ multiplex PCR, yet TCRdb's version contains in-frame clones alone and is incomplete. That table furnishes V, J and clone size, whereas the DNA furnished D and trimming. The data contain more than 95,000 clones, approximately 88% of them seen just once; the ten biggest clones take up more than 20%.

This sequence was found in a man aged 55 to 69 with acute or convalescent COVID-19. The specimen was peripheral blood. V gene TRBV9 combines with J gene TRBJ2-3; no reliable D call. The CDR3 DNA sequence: TGTGCCAGCAGCGCACTCGGTTCCACAGATACGCAGTATTTT. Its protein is CASSALGSTDTQYF.